The entry that follows covers one T cell receptor (beta chain) sequence. Antigen specificity is unknown. The data were taken from a study of blood T cells in healthy people across ages. General study results and limits: Versus aged donors, long-lived donors had higher diversity and more naive CD4+ cells.

The CDR3 sequence is 17 residues long. CDR1 LGHDT and CDR2 YNNKEL come from the germline V gene (reference sequence). J lost 6 bases, V lost 0 bases, and 8 bases had no gene match. A second PCR of roughly 7 to 11 cycles used a sample-barcoded 5' primer and a J-beta primer mix. MiXCR, run by TCRdb on the 5' RACE reads, gives a single entry per CDR3 protein. This sample carries 750,000 to 850,000 distinct CDR3 sequences, 20% to 30% of them seen once, and the ten largest clones take 3% to 4.5%. This sample was also put to use in a study of T cells of mothers and their children.

This TCR derives from a boy younger than 18 in good health. The gene calls are TRBV3-1 and TRBJ2-2; 9 bases align to TRBD1. The specimen was blood. The CDR3 reads CASSQDAGTGFPGELFF. CDR3 in DNA: TGTGCCAGCAGCCAAGATGCCGGGACAGGGTTTCCCGGGGAGCTGTTTTTT.